This T cell receptor beta chain was retrieved from a study of response to subunit inactivated influenza vaccine. Regarding the study as a whole: Few new T cells, the authors suggested, are recruited by each seasonal influenza vaccination.

About this clonotype: The target antigen is unknown.

TCRdb re-called the RT-PCR reads through MiXCR, storing one row per CDR3 protein. The repertoire has a few hundred thousand distinct CDR3 sequences, approximately 11% of them found once; the top ten carry over 9.5%. The CDR3 length is 15 residues. Trimming removed 3 bases at V and 2 bases at J, with 11 bases between. Sequenced here: PBMCs from blood, sampled more than 35 days after vaccination. The clonotype originates from a man aged 50-60 years who received an inactivated influenza vaccine. The chain links TRBV12-3 or TRBV12-4 to TRBJ2-1; D is undetermined. The CDR3 nucleotides read TGTGCCAGCAGTTTTTTTATCGGTACCTACAATGAGCAGTTCTTC. It codes for CASSFFIGTYNEQFF.